Included here is one T cell receptor (beta chain) sequence, with context. Its antigen is unidentified. The data derive from a study of T cell clones after liver transplantation. Study background: TCRbeta sequencing after a pre-transplant mixed lymphocyte reaction identified graft-donor-reactive clones, later tracked in post-transplant blood.

The repertoire was sequenced with immunoSEQ multiplex PCR; TCRdb's copy has only in-frame clones and lacks some. Among about 74,000 clones, 80% were seen once, and the ten largest hold 0.45% to 0.65%. General study findings and limits: Small, mixed patient groups and varying post-transplant times limit these conclusions. Donor-reactive sequences fell more than third party-reactive ones, suggesting partial deletion.

Sorting of unstimulated PBMCs yielded separate CD3+CD4+ and CD3+CD8+ fractions. The junction had 6 bases not matched to a gene; V was cut back by 4 bases and J by 7 bases. The CDR3 totals 14 residues. From germline, CDR1 is SGHAT and CDR2 FQDESV (reference sequence). This TCR was recovered from a human donor who received a liver transplant. Sequencing was performed on CD4+ T cells from blood, taken before liver transplant. This chain uses TRBV11-1 with TRBJ2-4; 8 nucleotides agree with TRBD1. This CDR3 is CASSSTGVMNIQYF. The CDR3 bases are TGTGCCAGCAGCTCGACAGGGGTAATGAACATTCAGTACTTC.